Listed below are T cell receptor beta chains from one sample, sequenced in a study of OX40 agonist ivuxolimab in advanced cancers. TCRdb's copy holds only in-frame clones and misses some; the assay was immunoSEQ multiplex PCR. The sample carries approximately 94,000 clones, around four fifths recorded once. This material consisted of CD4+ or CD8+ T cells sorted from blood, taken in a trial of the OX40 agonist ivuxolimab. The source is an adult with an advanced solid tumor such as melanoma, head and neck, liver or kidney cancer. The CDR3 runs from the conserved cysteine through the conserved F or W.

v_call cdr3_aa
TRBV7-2 CASSPSGANVLTF
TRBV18 CASSQGVYNSPLHF
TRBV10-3 CAISEAGGNQPQHF
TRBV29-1 CSRENRVLIPILNTEAFF
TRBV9 CASSVAVGTDTQYF
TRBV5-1 CASSLGVAGASNEQFF
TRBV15 CATSVHRDSYGYTF
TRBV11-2 CASRPRTRVTRPNTQYF
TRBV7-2 CASGPNNSPLHF
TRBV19 CASSIAPGTGRTGELFF
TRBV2 CASSTTDTQYF
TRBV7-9 CASSLGGASYEQYF
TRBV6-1 CASSAPGDTGELFF
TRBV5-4 CASSLRSVDYGYTF
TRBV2 CASSSSRGSYEQYF
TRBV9 CASSAGAGRTEAFF
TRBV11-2 CASSVGQGSDEQYF
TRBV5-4 CASSLDSQGPGELFF
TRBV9 CASSLSGVTEAFF
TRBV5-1 CASSYRAGSQPQHF
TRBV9 CASSSSTGERETQYF
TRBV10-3 CAILDRENTEAFF
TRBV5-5 CASSFRNYEQYF
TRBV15 CATSRDRGGTGQETQYF
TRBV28 CASSRTWGNQPQHF
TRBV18 CASSPVGTGNEKLFF
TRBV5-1 CASSLGSTDQTQYF
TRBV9 CASSPRQGSTDTQYF
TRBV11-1 CASSLGAGEEAEAFF
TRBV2 CASSELTSGGSAQYF
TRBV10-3 CAISESSRALGYTF
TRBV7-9 CASSRTRDTDTQYF
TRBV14 CASSPTQSYGYTF
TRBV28 CASSTGRSGNTIYF
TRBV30 CAWSQRDRANYGYTF
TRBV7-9 CASSLSRGENSPLHF
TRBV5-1 CASSADGSLYNEQFF
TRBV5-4 CASSLGGRSDTQYF
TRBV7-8 CASSTSQGAGEQYF
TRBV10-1 CASSFGQGEETQYF
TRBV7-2 CASSLFSGAQQPQHF
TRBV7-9 CASSISGGHNEQFF
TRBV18 CASSPSASYEQYF
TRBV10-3 CAISITGLGNTIYF
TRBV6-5 CASHKGQAPQETQYF
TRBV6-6 CASSYEGPGNEKLFF
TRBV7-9 CASSSQGQPSSTDTQYF
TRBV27 CASSGASARRTDTQYF
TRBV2 CASSTGTENYGYTF
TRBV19 CASTDPGQVPFRAEAFF
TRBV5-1 CASSSHPTGSRALATEAFF
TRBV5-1 CASSLSPGQVNSPLHF